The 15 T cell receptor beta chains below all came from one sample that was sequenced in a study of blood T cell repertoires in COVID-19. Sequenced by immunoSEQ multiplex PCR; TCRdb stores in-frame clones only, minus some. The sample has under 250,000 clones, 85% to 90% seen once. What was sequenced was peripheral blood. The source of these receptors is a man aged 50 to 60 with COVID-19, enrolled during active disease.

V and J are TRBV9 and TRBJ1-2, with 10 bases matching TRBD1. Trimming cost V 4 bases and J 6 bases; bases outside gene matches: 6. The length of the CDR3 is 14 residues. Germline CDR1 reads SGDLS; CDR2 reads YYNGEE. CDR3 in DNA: TGTGCCAGCAGCAAGCCGGGACAGGGGCATGGCTACACCTTC. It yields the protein CASSKPGQGHGYTF.

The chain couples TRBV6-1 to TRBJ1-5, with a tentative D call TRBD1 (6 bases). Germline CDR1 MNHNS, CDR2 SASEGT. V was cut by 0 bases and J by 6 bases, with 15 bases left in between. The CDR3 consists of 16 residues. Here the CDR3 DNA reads TGTGCCAGCAGTGAAGCGTCGGGGGGGCTGGGTCAGCCCCAGCATTTT. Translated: CASSEASGGLGQPQHF.

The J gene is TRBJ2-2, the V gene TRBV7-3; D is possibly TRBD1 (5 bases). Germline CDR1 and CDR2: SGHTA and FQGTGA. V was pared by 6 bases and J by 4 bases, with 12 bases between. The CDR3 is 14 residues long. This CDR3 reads CASRPQGFTGELFF. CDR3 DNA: TGTGCCAGCAGACCTCAGGGATTCACCGGGGAGCTGTTTTTT.

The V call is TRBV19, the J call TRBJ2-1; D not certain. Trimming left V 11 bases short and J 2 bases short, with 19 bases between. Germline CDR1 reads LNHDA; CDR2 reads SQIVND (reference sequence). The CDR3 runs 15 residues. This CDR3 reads CACGGSLGTYNEQFF. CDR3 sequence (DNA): TGTGCCTGTGGTGGGTCATTGGGCACCTACAATGAGCAGTTCTTC.

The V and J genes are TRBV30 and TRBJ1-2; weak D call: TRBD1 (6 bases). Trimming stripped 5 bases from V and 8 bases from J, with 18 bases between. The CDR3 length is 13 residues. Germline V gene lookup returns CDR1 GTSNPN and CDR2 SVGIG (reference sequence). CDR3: CAWLVGQMEGYTF. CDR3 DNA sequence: TGTGCCTGGCTCGTTGGACAGATGGAAGGCTACACCTTC.

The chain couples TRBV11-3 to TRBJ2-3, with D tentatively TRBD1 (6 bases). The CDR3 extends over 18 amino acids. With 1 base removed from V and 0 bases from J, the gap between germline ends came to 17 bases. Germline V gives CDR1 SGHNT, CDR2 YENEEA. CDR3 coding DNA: TGTGCCAGCAGCTTAGGTTTACTCGCAGGGGCTAGCACAGATACGCAGTATTTT. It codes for CASSLGLLAGASTDTQYF.

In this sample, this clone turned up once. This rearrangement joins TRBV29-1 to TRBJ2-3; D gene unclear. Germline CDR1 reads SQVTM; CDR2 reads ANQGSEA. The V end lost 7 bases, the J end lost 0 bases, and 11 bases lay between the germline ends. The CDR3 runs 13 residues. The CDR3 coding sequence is TGCAGCGCGCAGCGAGAGAGCACAGATACGCAGTATTTT. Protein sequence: CSAQRESTDTQYF.

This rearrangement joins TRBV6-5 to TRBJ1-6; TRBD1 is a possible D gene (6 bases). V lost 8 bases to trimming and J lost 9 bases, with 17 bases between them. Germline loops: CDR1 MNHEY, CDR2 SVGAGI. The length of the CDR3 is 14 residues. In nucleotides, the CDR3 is TGTGCCAGCCGTAACAGGGCCTCCTCTTCACCCCTCCACTTT. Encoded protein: CASRNRASSSPLHF.

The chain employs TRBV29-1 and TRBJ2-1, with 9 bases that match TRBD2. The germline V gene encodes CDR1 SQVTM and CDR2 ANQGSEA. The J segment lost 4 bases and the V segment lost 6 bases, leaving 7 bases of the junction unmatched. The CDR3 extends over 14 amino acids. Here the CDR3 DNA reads TGCAGCGTGTCCGGACTAGCGAAATACAATGAGCAGTTCTTC. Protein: CSVSGLAKYNEQFF.

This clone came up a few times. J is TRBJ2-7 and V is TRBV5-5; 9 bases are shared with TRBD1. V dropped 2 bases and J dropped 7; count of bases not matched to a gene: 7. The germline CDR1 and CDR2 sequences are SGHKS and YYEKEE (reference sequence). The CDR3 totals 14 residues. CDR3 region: CASSLTGGIGEQYF. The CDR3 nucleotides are TGTGCCAGCAGCTTAACAGGGGGCATAGGGGAGCAGTACTTC.

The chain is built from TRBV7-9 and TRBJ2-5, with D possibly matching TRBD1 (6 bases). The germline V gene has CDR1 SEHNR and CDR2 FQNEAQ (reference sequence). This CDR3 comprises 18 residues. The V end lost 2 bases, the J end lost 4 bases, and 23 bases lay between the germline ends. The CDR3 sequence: CASSLIGSGTKIGETQYF. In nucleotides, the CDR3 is TGTGCCAGCAGCTTAATTGGGTCGGGGACAAAGATTGGAGAGACCCAGTACTTC. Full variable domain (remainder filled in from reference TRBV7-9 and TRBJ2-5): DTGVSQNPRHKITKRGQNVTFRCDPISEHNRLYWYRQTLGQGPEFLTYFQNEAQLEKSRLLSDRFSAERPKGSFSTLEIQRTEQGDSAMYLCASSLIGSGTKIGETQYFGPGTRLLVL.

In nucleotides, the CDR3 is TGTGCCAGCAGTCCCCTAGGGGACAGGGGATACGAGCAGTACTTC. Translated, it gives CASSPLGDRGYEQYF. The chain links TRBV27 to TRBJ2-7, with 10 bases matching TRBD1. J lost 4 bases, V lost 5 bases, and 8 bases had no gene match. There are 15 residues in the CDR3. Germline V gene sequence: CDR1 MNHEY, CDR2 SMNVEV (reference sequence).

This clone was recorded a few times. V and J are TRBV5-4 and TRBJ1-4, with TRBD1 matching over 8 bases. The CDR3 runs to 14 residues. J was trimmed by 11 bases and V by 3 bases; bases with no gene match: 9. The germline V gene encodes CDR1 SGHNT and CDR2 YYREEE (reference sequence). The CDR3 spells CASSSGQGPGKLFF. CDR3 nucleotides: TGTGCCAGCAGCTCCGGACAGGGTCCCGGGAAACTGTTTTTT.

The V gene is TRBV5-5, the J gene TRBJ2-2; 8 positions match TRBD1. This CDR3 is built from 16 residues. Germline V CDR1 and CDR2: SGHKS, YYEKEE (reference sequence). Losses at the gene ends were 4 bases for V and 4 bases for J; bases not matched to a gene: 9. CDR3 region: CASSAAGGDATGELFF. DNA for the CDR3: TGTGCCAGCAGCGCCGCAGGGGGCGATGCCACCGGGGAGCTGTTTTTT.

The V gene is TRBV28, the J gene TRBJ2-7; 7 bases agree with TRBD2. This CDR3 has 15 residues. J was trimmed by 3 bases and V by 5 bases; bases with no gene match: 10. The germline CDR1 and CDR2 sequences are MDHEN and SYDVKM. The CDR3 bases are TGTGCCAGCAGTGGGACGAGCGGGACCCTCTACGAGCAGTACTTC. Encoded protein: CASSGTSGTLYEQYF.